What follows are 23 T cell receptor beta chains derived from one specimen sequenced in a study of blood T cell repertoires in COVID-19. Assay: immunoSEQ multiplex PCR; the TCRdb copy retains only in-frame clones and omits some. The sample consists of 150,000 to 200,000 clones, around 80% of them appearing once. The specimen sequenced was PBMCs or T cells enriched from blood (not recorded which). The receptors come from a man aged 60 to 69 who had been exposed to COVID-19.

This clone was counted between two and nine times. The V gene is TRBV6-5, the J gene TRBJ1-1; possible D gene TRBD1, 5 bases. Germline loops: CDR1 MNHEY, CDR2 SVGAGI. Trimming took off 5 bases at V and 1 base at J, with 11 bases between the two ends. The CDR3 has 14 amino acids. The CDR3: CASSRTTGNTEAFF. The CDR3 nucleotides are TGTGCCAGCAGTCGAACAACAGGGAACACTGAAGCTTTCTTT.

This clone was observed at least ten times. The J gene is TRBJ2-7, the V gene TRBV27, with D possibly matching TRBD1 (6 bases). The CDR3 is 14 residues long. Germline CDR1 and CDR2: MNHEY and SMNVEV (reference sequence). Between the trimmed V and J ends, which lost 5 bases and 2 bases, there was a span of 13 bases. CDR3 DNA: TGTGCCAGCAGTCCTAGACAGGCTACCTACGAGCAGTACTTC. Residues: CASSPRQATYEQYF.

This chain connects TRBV27 to TRBJ1-5; no reliable D call. The CDR3 runs 17 residues. The V end was cut by 0 bases, the J end by 2 bases, with 14 bases between. Germline CDR1 reads MNHEY; CDR2 reads SMNVEV (reference sequence). In DNA, the CDR3 is TGTGCCAGCAGTTTATCGATGGCTTCCGTCGGCAATCAGCCCCAGCATTTT. Protein product: CASSLSMASVGNQPQHF.

This chain links TRBV5-1 with TRBJ2-1; 13 bases are shared with TRBD2. Germline CDR1 SGHRS, CDR2 YFSETQ. J gave up 1 base and V 4 bases, and 11 bases lay outside the gene matches. This CDR3 has 19 amino acids. CDR3 in DNA: TGCGCCAGCAGCCGGAGGACTAGCGGGAGTGTGGGGTCCTACAATGAGCAGTTCTTC. Translation: CASSRRTSGSVGSYNEQFF. The whole variable domain, remainder taken from reference TRBV5-1 and TRBJ2-1, is KAGVTQTPRYLIKTRGQQVTLSCSPISGHRSVSWYQQTPGQGLQFLFEYFSETQRNKGNFPGRFSGRQFSNSRSEMNVSTLELGDSALYLCASSRRTSGSVGSYNEQFFGPGTRLTVL.

V is TRBV9 and J is TRBJ2-7; 10 nucleotides line up with TRBD2. The CDR3 runs 15 residues. With V trimmed by 4 bases and J by 4 bases, 8 bases remained unmatched. Germline CDR1 is SGDLS and CDR2 is YYNGEE. CDR3 region: CASSPRTSGLYEQYF. In DNA form, the CDR3 reads TGTGCCAGCAGCCCCCGGACTAGCGGACTATACGAGCAGTACTTC.

This chain links TRBV27 with TRBJ2-2; no firm D call. With 7 bases removed from V and 3 bases from J, the gap between germline ends came to 18 bases. Germline V gene data show CDR1 as MNHEY and CDR2 as SMNVEV (reference sequence). There are 16 residues in the CDR3. CDR3 region: CASKSSVGSYTGELFF. For the CDR3, the DNA is TGTGCCAGCAAGTCCAGTGTTGGCTCTTACACCGGGGAGCTGTTTTTT.

In its sample, this clone was seen once. The chain joins TRBV30 to TRBJ1-4; 8 bases fit TRBD1. The CDR3 runs 14 residues. The V gene's germline CDR1 is GTSNPN and CDR2 SVGIG (reference sequence). J was trimmed by 7 bases and V by 8 bases; bases with no gene match: 12. The DNA for the CDR3 is TGTGCCGGGGGGGGTGCAGGGGGCGTTGAAAAACTGTTTTTT. It specifies CAGGGAGGVEKLFF. The full variable domain, rest sourced from reference TRBV30 and TRBJ1-4, is SQTIHQWPATLVQPVGSPLSLECTVEGTSNPNLYWYRQAAGRGLQLLFYSVGIGQISSEVPQNLSASRPQDRQFILSSKKLLLSDSGFYLCAGGGAGGVEKLFFGSGTQLSVL.

The chain couples TRBV5-8 to TRBJ2-7; 10 nucleotides align to TRBD2. The germline V gene encodes CDR1 SGHTS and CDR2 YDEGEE. V gave up 0 bases and J gave up 3 bases; unmatched junction bases: 6. CDR3 length equals 16 residues. The CDR3 bases are TGTGCCAGCAGCTTGGGGGGACTAGCGTTCTACTACGAGCAGTACTTC. It translates to CASSLGGLAFYYEQYF.

The V gene is TRBV9, the J gene TRBJ1-1; 9 nucleotides align to TRBD1. The J segment lost 4 bases and the V segment lost 9 bases, leaving 19 bases of the junction unmatched. Germline V gene sequence: CDR1 SGDLS, CDR2 YYNGEE. The CDR3 has 17 residues. CDR3 nucleotides: TGTGCCATAGGATTAAGACAGGTAATGGGACAGGGCACTGAAGCTTTCTTT. Its protein product is CAIGLRQVMGQGTEAFF.

The chain links TRBV3-1 (or the pseudogene TRBV3-2) to TRBJ2-5; 8 nucleotides line up with TRBD2. Germline CDR1 reads LGHDT; CDR2 reads YNNKEL (reference sequence). The length of the CDR3 is 15 residues. Trimming cost V 1 base and J 5 bases; bases outside gene matches: 6. Written as DNA, the CDR3 is TGTGCCAGCAGCCAAGGGCTAGCGGGCGGGGAGACCCAGTACTTC. Amino acids: CASSQGLAGGETQYF.

The V gene is TRBV28, the J gene TRBJ1-4; D may be TRBD1 (5 bases). The CDR3 extends over 14 amino acids. V lost 10 bases and J 15 bases, leaving 27 bases between the germline ends. Germline loops: CDR1 MDHEN, CDR2 SYDVKM. For the CDR3, the DNA is TGTGCCACCAAAGAACCGGGACGGGGGGTACAAATGTTTTTT. Translation: CATKEPGRGVQMFF.

The V and J genes are TRBV4-2 and TRBJ1-2, with TRBD1 matching 8 bases. The junction had 1 base not matched to a gene; V was cut back by 3 bases and J by 4 bases. The CDR3 covers 13 residues. Germline loops: CDR1 LGHNA, CDR2 YNFKEQ. The CDR3 protein is CASSHGTGYGYTF. CDR3 in DNA: TGTGCCAGCAGCCATGGGACAGGCTATGGCTACACCTTC.

The chain employs TRBV18 and TRBJ2-7; D remains ambiguous. The germline V gene encodes CDR1 KGHSH and CDR2 LQKENI. The CDR3 consists of 13 residues. The V and J ends lost 3 bases and 3 bases respectively, with 9 bases between them. The CDR3 protein is CASSPGLDYEQYF. In DNA, the CDR3 is TGTGCCAGCTCACCTGGGCTCGACTACGAGCAGTACTTC.

The rearrangement links TRBV11-2 to TRBJ1-2, with D hard to call. Deletions cut 5 bases from V and 7 bases from J, with 20 bases between. CDR1 is SGHAT, CDR2 FQNNGV, per germline. The CDR3 has 15 residues. The CDR3 DNA reads TGTGCCAGCAGCCTAAAGCCGGTTCCTCTGAGTGGCTACACCTTC. The encoded protein is CASSLKPVPLSGYTF.

This clone was seen ten or more times. V is TRBV19 and J is TRBJ2-2; 9 nucleotides agree with TRBD1. V gave up 6 bases and J gave up 4 bases; unmatched junction bases: 6. The CDR3 is 15 amino acids. The V gene's germline CDR1 is LNHDA and CDR2 SQIVND (reference sequence). The CDR3 nucleotides are TGTGCCAGTAGCCGGGGACAGGGTATCACCGGGGAGCTGTTTTTT. Amino acid sequence: CASSRGQGITGELFF.

V gene TRBV2 combines with J gene TRBJ2-7; TRBD2 matches at 9 bases. V lost 6 bases and J lost 12; bases outside the gene matches: 18. Germline V gene sequence: CDR1 SNHLY, CDR2 FYNNEI. This CDR3 has 15 amino acids. The CDR3 loop reads CASRARLADRGGVYF. DNA for the CDR3: TGTGCCAGCAGGGCGCGACTAGCGGATAGAGGTGGTGTGTACTTC.

The genes are TRBV9 and TRBJ2-1; TRBD2 might be the D (6 bases). Germline CDR1 and CDR2: SGDLS and YYNGEE. Trimming removed 0 bases at V and 1 base at J, with 8 bases between. CDR3 length: 15 amino acids. Here the CDR3 reads CASSVATSSYNEQFF. The DNA of the CDR3 is TGTGCCAGCAGCGTAGCGACTAGTTCCTACAATGAGCAGTTCTTC.

The V and J genes are TRBV19 and TRBJ2-1; 8 bases line up with TRBD2. V gave up 7 bases and J gave up 13 bases; unmatched junction bases: 15. This CDR3 region has 14 residues. Germline V CDR1 and CDR2: LNHDA, SQIVND (reference sequence). The DNA for the CDR3 is TGTGCCAGTAAATCAGCGGGAGAAGTCTTTGGTCAGTTCTTC. This encodes CASKSAGEVFGQFF.

The chain recombines TRBV20-1 with TRBJ2-5; a weak D match, TRBD2 (5 bases). The CDR3 is 15 amino acids. Germline CDR1 is DFQATT and CDR2 is SNEGSKA (reference sequence). The V end lost 3 bases, the J end lost 4 bases, and 18 bases lay between the germline ends. The CDR3 DNA sequence: TGCAGTGCTAGTACGGGGATAGGCCGCGGAGAGACCCAGTACTTC. Its translation: CSASTGIGRGETQYF.

This clone has only a few counts. V usage is TRBV6-5 and J usage is TRBJ1-2; 8 bases match TRBD1. V gave up 5 bases and J gave up 2 bases; unmatched junction bases: 1. CDR3 length equals 13 residues. The germline gives CDR1 MNHEY, CDR2 SVGAGI. The CDR3 region is CASSRTGNYGYTF. The CDR3 nucleotides are TGTGCCAGCAGTCGGACAGGGAACTATGGCTACACCTTC.

The rearrangement uses TRBV16 and TRBJ2-2, with D unresolved. Germline CDR1 reads KGHSY; CDR2 reads FQNENV. CDR3 size: 13 residues. Trimming stripped 0 bases from V and 6 bases from J, with 5 bases between. The CDR3 DNA reads as TGTGCCAGCAGCCAATCGAGGCCCGGGGAGCTGTTTTTT. This sequence encodes CASSQSRPGELFF.

V and J are TRBV12-3 or TRBV12-4 and TRBJ1-1; weak D call: TRBD1 (6 bases). Trimming pared 6 bases from V and 6 bases from J, leaving 11 bases between. CDR3 length: 12 amino acids. The DNA for the CDR3 is TGTGCCAGCAGCAAACGGACAGCTGAAGCTTTCTTT. This encodes CASSKRTAEAFF.

The chain combines TRBV6-5 with TRBJ2-5, with 7 bases matching TRBD1. Trimming took 2 bases from V and 5 from J; bases not matched to a gene: 5. The V gene's germline CDR1 is MNHEY and CDR2 SVGAGI. This CDR3 is 14 amino acids long. The CDR3 loop is CASSYRGGWETQYF. DNA for the CDR3: TGTGCCAGCAGTTACAGAGGGGGCTGGGAGACCCAGTACTTC.